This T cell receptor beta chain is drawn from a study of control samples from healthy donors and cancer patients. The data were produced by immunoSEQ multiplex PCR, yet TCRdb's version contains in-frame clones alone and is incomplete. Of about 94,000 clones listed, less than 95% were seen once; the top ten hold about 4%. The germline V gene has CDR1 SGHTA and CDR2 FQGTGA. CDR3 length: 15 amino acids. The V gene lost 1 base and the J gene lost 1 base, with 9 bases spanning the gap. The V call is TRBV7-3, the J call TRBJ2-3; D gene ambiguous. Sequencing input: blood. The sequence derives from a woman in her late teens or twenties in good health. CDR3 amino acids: CASSLIGPRTDTQYF. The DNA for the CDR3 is TGTGCCAGCAGCTTAATCGGGCCCCGCACAGATACGCAGTATTTT. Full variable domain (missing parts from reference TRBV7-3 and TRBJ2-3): GAGVSQTPSNKVTEKGKYVELRCDPISGHTALYWYRQSLGQGPEFLIYFQGTGAADDSGLPNDRFFAVRPEGSVSTLKIQRTERGDSAVYLCASSLIGPRTDTQYFGPGTRLTVL.